These 31 T cell receptor beta chains were all obtained from the same sample, sequenced in a study of blood T cell repertoires in COVID-19. Clones were read by immunoSEQ multiplex PCR, and TCRdb kept only the in-frame ones, dropping some. The table lists roughly 140,000 clones, about 84% of them singletons, with approximately 13% in the top ten. Sequencing was performed on peripheral blood. The receptors originated from a man in his sixties with active or convalescent COVID-19.

The chain carries TRBV6-5 and TRBJ1-1; 9 bases fit TRBD1. The CDR3 runs 13 residues. The germline gives CDR1 MNHEY, CDR2 SVGAGI. J lost 1 base, V lost 7 bases, and 1 base had no gene match. The CDR3 coding sequence is TGTGCCAGCACGGGACAGGGGAACACTGAAGCTTTCTTT. It is translated as CASTGQGNTEAFF.

Many counts were recorded for this clone. The J gene is TRBJ1-1, the V gene TRBV6-5; a weak D match, TRBD1 (6 bases). Germline V gene sequence: CDR1 MNHEY, CDR2 SVGAGI. The CDR3 runs to 14 residues. V gave up 5 bases and J gave up 4 bases, with 14 bases separating them. CDR3 sequence reads: CASSRGGIGTEAFF. The CDR3 DNA is TGTGCCAGCAGTCGGGGGGGCATCGGCACTGAAGCTTTCTTT.

The chain carries TRBV28 and TRBJ2-1; D might be TRBD2 (7 bases). This CDR3 spans 16 amino acids. Trimming left V 7 bases short and J 7 bases short, with 23 bases between. CDR1 is MDHEN, CDR2 SYDVKM, per germline. The DNA of the CDR3 is TGTGCCAGCAAGAGGATCCGGGGGGCTCGGTGGAATGAGCAGTTCTTC. Encoded protein: CASKRIRGARWNEQFF. Complete variable domain (other parts from reference TRBV28 and TRBJ2-1): DVKVTQSSRYLVKRTGEKVFLECVQDMDHENMFWYRQDPGLGLRLIYFSYDVKMKEKGDIPEGYSVSREKKERFSLILESASTNQTSMYLCASKRIRGARWNEQFFGPGTRLTVL.

The chain uses TRBV4-2 and TRBJ1-3; D is ambiguous. The V end lost 1 base, the J end lost 4 bases, and 11 bases lay between the germline ends. CDR3 length: 15 amino acids. Germline V gene lookup returns CDR1 LGHNA and CDR2 YNFKEQ. CDR3 amino acids: CASSQGSFEGNTIYF. The CDR3, as DNA: TGTGCCAGCAGCCAAGGGTCCTTTGAGGGAAACACCATATATTTT.

In nucleotides, the CDR3 is TGTGCCAGTAGTACATCCCGCACCGTGAGTTACGAGCAGTACTTC. Encoded protein: CASSTSRTVSYEQYF. The rearrangement links TRBV19 to TRBJ2-7; the D is unclear. V was clipped by 4 bases and J by 4 bases, with 17 bases between them. Germline V gene data show CDR1 as LNHDA and CDR2 as SQIVND (reference sequence). The CDR3 length is 15 residues.

This clone occurred a few times. The gene calls are TRBV7-3 and TRBJ2-1; 10 bases agree with TRBD1. Trimming removed 7 bases from V and 7 bases from J; junction bases left unmatched: 7. The CDR3 loop spans 14 amino acids. Germline V lookup: CDR1 SGHTA, CDR2 FQGTGA. CDR3 in amino acids: CASKEDRGYNEQFF. In nucleotides, the CDR3 is TGTGCCAGCAAGGAGGACAGGGGGTATAATGAGCAGTTCTTC. Supplemented by reference TRBV7-3 and TRBJ2-1, the full variable domain reads GAGVSQTPSNKVTEKGKYVELRCDPISGHTALYWYRQSLGQGPEFLIYFQGTGAADDSGLPNDRFFAVRPEGSVSTLKIQRTERGDSAVYLCASKEDRGYNEQFFGPGTRLTVL.

This chain links TRBV7-9 with TRBJ2-1, with 9 positions matching TRBD2. The trim removed 6 bases at V and 9 bases at J, leaving 21 bases unmatched. Per germline, CDR1 SEHNR and CDR2 FQNEAQ (reference sequence). This CDR3 is 18 amino acids long. CDR3 in amino acids: CASRPMALAGGPRFEQFF. CDR3 DNA: TGTGCCAGCAGACCGATGGCGTTGGCGGGAGGGCCCCGCTTTGAGCAGTTCTTC.

This clone was seen a single time. The chain has TRBV9 and TRBJ1-3; D call uncertain. CDR1 is SGDLS and CDR2 is YYNGEE in the germline V gene. V lost 0 bases and J lost 2, with 6 bases in between. CDR3 size: 14 residues. In nucleotides, the CDR3 is TGTGCCAGCAGCGTAGGAGGGACTGGAAACACCATATATTTT. This translates into CASSVGGTGNTIYF.

The CDR3 DNA is TGTGCCAGCAGCATACAGGGATATGGATACGAGCAGTACTTC. It codes for CASSIQGYGYEQYF. J is TRBJ2-7 and V is TRBV21-1; the DNA was not used to check the table's D call, TRBD1. TRBV21-1 is a recognized pseudogene. The CDR3 sequence is 14 residues long.

The rearrangement uses TRBV10-3 and TRBJ1-2; D perhaps matches TRBD1 (6 bases). With 11 bases removed from V and 11 bases from J, the gap between germline ends came to 18 bases. Germline V gene data show CDR1 as ENHRY and CDR2 as SYGVKD. This CDR3 has 11 amino acids. The CDR3 spells CAPKSDRRYTF. DNA of the CDR3: TGTGCCCCAAAGTCCGACAGGAGGTACACCTTC.

The chain combines TRBV24-1 with TRBJ1-5; possible D gene TRBD1, 6 bases. The CDR3 runs to 15 residues. The germline V gene has CDR1 KGHDR and CDR2 SFDVKD. V shed 0 bases and J shed 6 bases, with 11 bases lying between them. CDR3 DNA sequence: TGTGCCACCAGTGATTTGGCAGGGGCGACTCAGCCCCAGCATTTT. Translated, it gives CATSDLAGATQPQHF.

J is TRBJ2-2 and V is TRBV5-5; D gene uncertain. The CDR3 is made up of 15 amino acids. Germline V gene lookup returns CDR1 SGHKS and CDR2 YYEKEE (reference sequence). The germline V and J ends were trimmed by 0 bases and 3 bases, with 9 bases remaining between them. Here the CDR3 DNA reads TGTGCCAGCAGCTTGGACTATTTGCACACCGGGGAGCTGTTTTTT. Protein sequence: CASSLDYLHTGELFF.

The V and J genes are TRBV19 and TRBJ2-7; possibly TRBD1 for D (6 bases). The CDR3 has 15 amino acids. Germline V gene lookup returns CDR1 LNHDA and CDR2 SQIVND (reference sequence). V was shortened by 6 bases and J by 1 base, with 16 bases between the two germline ends. The CDR3 DNA is TGTGCCAGTAGCCCCCCAGGGGTACCATCCTACGAGCAGTACTTC. This gives the protein CASSPPGVPSYEQYF.

The chain carries TRBV6-5 and TRBJ2-7; 7 bases fit TRBD2. The CDR3 runs to 14 residues. The germline CDR1 and CDR2 sequences are MNHEY and SVGAGI. Trimming at V came to 0 bases and at J to 4 bases, leaving 3 bases not matched to a gene. The CDR3 DNA reads as TGTGCCAGCAGTTACTCGAAGGGACTATACGAGCAGTACTTC. Its translation is CASSYSKGLYEQYF.

This clone was seen a few times. This sequence joins TRBV5-1 and TRBJ1-1; TRBD1 is a possible D gene (6 bases). The germline V and J ends were trimmed by 2 bases and 3 bases, with 11 bases remaining between them. The germline CDR1 and CDR2 sequences are SGHRS and YFSETQ. CDR3 size: 14 residues. CDR3 bases: TGCGCCAGCAGCTTAGGAGGACAGTACACTGAAGCTTTCTTT. Amino acid sequence: CASSLGGQYTEAFF.

This rearrangement joins TRBV6-5 to TRBJ2-5; 7 nucleotides agree with TRBD2. The germline V gene encodes CDR1 MNHEY and CDR2 SVGAGI. The CDR3 is 13 residues long. The junction had 5 bases not matched to a gene; V was cut back by 6 bases and J by 4 bases. In DNA form, the CDR3 reads TGTGCCAGCAGCGAGACTAGCAGAGAGACCCAGTACTTC. Translation gives CASSETSRETQYF.

This sequence joins TRBV5-1 and TRBJ2-3, with D hard to call. CDR3 length equals 16 residues. Germline V CDR1 and CDR2: SGHRS, YFSETQ. With 2 bases removed from V and 0 bases from J, the gap between germline ends came to 13 bases. CDR3 residues: CASSFQTDSSTDTQYF. CDR3 in DNA: TGCGCCAGCAGCTTTCAGACTGACTCTAGCACAGATACGCAGTATTTT.

CDR3 nucleotide sequence: TGTGCCAGCGGGGGGAGGGCGGTAATAGATACGCAGTATTTT. It yields the protein CASGGRAVIDTQYF. The chain joins TRBV6-5 to TRBJ2-3; 7 bases match TRBD2. CDR3 length: 14 amino acids. Germline loops: CDR1 MNHEY, CDR2 SVGAGI. V lost 8 bases and J lost 5; bases outside the gene matches: 10.

CDR3: CASSAPQGARYEQYF. Here the CDR3 DNA reads TGTGCCAGCAGCGCCCCACAGGGGGCGCGATACGAGCAGTACTTC. The gene calls are TRBV21-1 and TRBJ2-7; TRBD1 reflects the table's D call only, with no check against the DNA. TRBV21-1 is a pseudogene segment. CDR3 length equals 15 residues.

The rearrangement links TRBV7-7 to TRBJ1-4, with a possible D match to TRBD1 (5 bases). Germline lookup yields CDR1 SSHAT and CDR2 FNYEAQ (reference sequence). This CDR3 is 15 amino acids long. V shed 9 bases and J shed 0 bases, with 14 bases lying between them. The CDR3 DNA is TGTGCCAGGCGCGGGGCCTATGCAACTAATGAAAAACTGTTTTTT. This translates into CARRGAYATNEKLFF.

The chain is built from TRBV18 and TRBJ2-7; TRBD2 might be the D (6 bases). V shed 0 bases and J shed 5 bases, with 14 bases lying between them. Per the germline V gene, CDR1 is KGHSH and CDR2 is LQKENI. The CDR3 sequence is 15 residues long. The CDR3 region is CASSPPDSSGDEQYF. The CDR3 DNA is TGTGCCAGCTCACCACCCGACTCCTCGGGGGACGAGCAGTACTTC.

The chain uses TRBV11-2 and TRBJ1-2; a possible D gene is TRBD1 (6 bases). Trimming left V 7 bases short and J 10 bases short, with 16 bases between. The CDR3 contains 12 residues. Germline-derived CDR1 and CDR2 are SGHAT and FQNNGV. The CDR3 region is CASTHRTVNYTF. DNA for the CDR3: TGTGCCAGCACCCACCGGACAGTCAACTACACCTTC.

The J gene is TRBJ1-4, the V gene TRBV9, with D hard to call. This CDR3 comprises 16 residues. With 4 bases removed from V and 4 bases from J, the gap between germline ends came to 17 bases. CDR1 and CDR2 (germline): SGDLS, YYNGEE. The CDR3 region is CASSPLEGSGNEKLFF. In DNA form, the CDR3 reads TGTGCCAGCAGCCCCCTGGAGGGCTCGGGTAATGAAAAACTGTTTTTT.

This CDR3 reads CASTVAGGFGELFF. Here the CDR3 DNA reads TGTGCCAGTACGGTGGCGGGAGGGTTCGGGGAGCTGTTTTTT. The V gene is TRBV19, the J gene TRBJ2-2, with 9 bases that match TRBD2. The CDR3 has 14 amino acids. From germline, CDR1 is LNHDA and CDR2 SQIVND (reference sequence). The V and J ends lost 7 bases and 7 bases, in that order; junction bases with no gene match: 7.

The V call is TRBV4-1, the J call TRBJ2-5, with D tentatively TRBD2 (5 bases). The V end lost 4 bases, the J end lost 4 bases, and 10 bases lay between the germline ends. The CDR3 has 13 amino acids. CDR1 is MGHRA and CDR2 is YSYEKL in the germline V gene. CDR3: CASSLPRGETQYF. The CDR3 DNA reads TGCGCCAGCAGCCTCCCCCGGGGAGAGACCCAGTACTTC.

This clone has just one count. The V gene is TRBV7-2, the J gene TRBJ2-5, with 8 positions matching TRBD1. The CDR3 contains 13 residues. The V gene's germline CDR1 is SGHTA and CDR2 FQGNSA. V was pared by 5 bases and J by 5 bases, with 4 bases of the junction left unmatched. The CDR3 region has the DNA TGTGCCAGCAGCCTACGGACAGGGGAGACCCAGTACTTC. As protein: CASSLRTGETQYF.

This chain uses TRBV7-9 with TRBJ2-3; 8 positions match TRBD1. Germline V lookup: CDR1 SEHNR, CDR2 FQNEAQ (reference sequence). The CDR3 length is 13 residues. This CDR3 reads CAVDRASTDTQYF. The CDR3 DNA reads TGTGCTGTGGACAGGGCTAGCACAGATACGCAGTATTTT.

The chain links TRBV27 to TRBJ2-1; the D gene is possibly TRBD1 (5 bases). Germline CDR1 MNHEY, CDR2 SMNVEV (reference sequence). The CDR3 is 15 residues long. Deletions cut 10 bases from V and 4 bases from J, with 20 bases between. As DNA, the CDR3 is TGTGCCACCGGCGATGACAGTGGCGGATACAATGAGCAGTTCTTC. Its translation: CATGDDSGGYNEQFF.

The gene calls are TRBV27 and TRBJ1-2; TRBD1 is a possible D gene (6 bases). The CDR3 runs 14 residues. Germline loops: CDR1 MNHEY, CDR2 SMNVEV (reference sequence). Deletions cut 6 bases from V and 7 bases from J, with 18 bases between. The CDR3 coding sequence is TGTGCCAGCAGGACCCAGGGGAGAGGGAGTGGCTACACCTTC. Translation gives CASRTQGRGSGYTF.

The chain employs TRBV29-1 and TRBJ2-7; 8 bases align to TRBD2. Per germline, CDR1 SQVTM and CDR2 ANQGSEA. There are 16 residues in the CDR3. V lost 1 base, J lost 2 bases, and 10 bases stayed unmatched. The CDR3 DNA reads as TGCAGCGTTGAAGGGGGCACAGCGGGAGCAACCTACGAGCAGTACTTC. Translating it yields CSVEGGTAGATYEQYF.

Written as DNA, the CDR3 is TGTGCCAGCATGGCAGGCACTGAAGCTTTCTTT. Translated, it gives CASMAGTEAFF. The V and J genes are TRBV27 and TRBJ1-1, with D unclear. This CDR3 is built from 11 residues. Between the trimmed V and J ends, which lost 7 bases and 4 bases, there was a span of 7 bases. Germline V gene data show CDR1 as MNHEY and CDR2 as SMNVEV (reference sequence).